Listed below are T cell receptor beta chains from one sample, sequenced in a study of cytomegalovirus exposure and HLA in healthy donors. The data were produced by immunoSEQ multiplex PCR, yet TCRdb's version contains in-frame clones alone and is incomplete. In the table there are fewer than 200,000 clones, 75% to 85% of which are singletons. Sequencing was done on a sample of PBMCs. Receptor source: a girl aged 2-10 years in good health and CMV-seropositive. The conserved cysteine and the conserved F or W are not part of the CDR3 here.

v_call	cdr3_aa
TRBV15	ATSRAQFTGELF
TRBV30	AWSVSGNTIY
TRBV19	ASIRVLGTEAF
TRBV30	AWSARIVNEQF
TRBV9	ASSAGQGDIQY
TRBV5-4	ASSFGGIGSYEQY
TRBV6-5	ASRRYRDYEQY
TRBV27	ASSPGLVGKKVTQY
TRBV14	ASSQFAGTGTPDTQY
TRBV2	ASSPGTGDYEQY
TRBV4-1	ASTLVQGVGDYT
TRBV6-1	ASSEYEREIYNEQF
TRBV4-1	ASSQVKFGRYNEQY
TRBV9	ASSPGGQLEQF
TRBV28	ASSCRSFYSNQPQH
TRBV10-3	AISAPMGLAGDHEQY
TRBV27	ASSLRQGGYEQY